This T cell receptor beta chain was identified during a study of shared clonotypes between healthy human individuals. About the research overall: With ages of 18 to 49, the donors were a couple of women and a few men.

V was clipped by 2 bases and J by 3 bases, with 12 bases between them. The CDR3 extends over 14 amino acids. CDR1 and CDR2 from the germline V gene are SGDLS and YYNGEE. Bulk PBMC genomic DNA spanned ten immunoSEQ deep plates. Using immunoSEQ multiplex PCR, the repertoire was profiled, and TCRdb retains in-frame clones only, with some absent. The repertoire has about 450,000 clones, 70% to 80% of them found once; the top ten carry less than 15%. Sequenced input: PBMCs. The receptor was isolated from a woman in her thirties or forties in good health. Some clones in this sample may be carry-over from other donors' samples. V is TRBV9 and J is TRBJ2-7; D is unresolved. The CDR3 DNA sequence: TGTGCCAGCAGCGTTGACTTTGGTTTCTACGAGCAGTACTTC. Translating gives CASSVDFGFYEQYF.